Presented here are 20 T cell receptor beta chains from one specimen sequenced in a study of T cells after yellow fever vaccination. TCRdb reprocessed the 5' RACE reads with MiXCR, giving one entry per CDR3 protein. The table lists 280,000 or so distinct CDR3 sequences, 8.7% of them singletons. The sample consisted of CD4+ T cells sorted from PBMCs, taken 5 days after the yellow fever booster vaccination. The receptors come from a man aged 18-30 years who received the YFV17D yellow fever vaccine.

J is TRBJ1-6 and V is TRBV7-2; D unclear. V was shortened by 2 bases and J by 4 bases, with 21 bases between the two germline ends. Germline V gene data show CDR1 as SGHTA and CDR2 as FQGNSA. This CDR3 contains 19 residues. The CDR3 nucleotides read TGTGCCAGCAGCTTATTCATGGGCGGGAATGGGTTTTATAATTCACCCCTCCACTTT. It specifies CASSLFMGGNGFYNSPLHF.

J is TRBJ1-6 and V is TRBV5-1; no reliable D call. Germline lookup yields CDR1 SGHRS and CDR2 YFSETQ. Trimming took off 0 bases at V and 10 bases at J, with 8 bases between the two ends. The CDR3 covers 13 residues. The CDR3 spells CASSLAARSPLHF. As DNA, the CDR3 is TGCGCCAGCAGCTTGGCTGCCAGATCACCCCTCCACTTT.

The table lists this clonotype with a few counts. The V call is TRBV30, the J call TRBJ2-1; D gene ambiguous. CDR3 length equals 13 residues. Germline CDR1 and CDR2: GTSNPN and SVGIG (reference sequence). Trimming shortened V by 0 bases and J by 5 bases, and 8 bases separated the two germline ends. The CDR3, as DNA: TGTGCCTGGAGTGTACTTAGTGACAATGAGCAGTTCTTC. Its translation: CAWSVLSDNEQFF. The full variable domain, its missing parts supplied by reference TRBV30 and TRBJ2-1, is SQTIHQWPATLVQPVGSPLSLECTVEGTSNPNLYWYRQAAGRGLQLLFYSVGIGQISSEVPQNLSASRPQDRQFILSSKKLLLSDSGFYLCAWSVLSDNEQFFGPGTRLTVL.

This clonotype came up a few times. CDR3 sequence (DNA): TGTGCCAGCAGTTACGCCAGCAAGCTGATGGACCGGGACAGGCGGCCGAACACTGAAGCTTTCTTT. Protein product: CASSYASKLMDRDRRPNTEAFF. The chain recombines TRBV6-2 or TRBV6-3 with TRBJ1-1; the match to TRBD1 covers 8 bases. CDR3 length equals 22 residues. Germline V gene lookup returns CDR1 MNHEY and CDR2 SVGEGT. Trimming removed 2 bases from V and 1 base from J; junction bases left unmatched: 24.

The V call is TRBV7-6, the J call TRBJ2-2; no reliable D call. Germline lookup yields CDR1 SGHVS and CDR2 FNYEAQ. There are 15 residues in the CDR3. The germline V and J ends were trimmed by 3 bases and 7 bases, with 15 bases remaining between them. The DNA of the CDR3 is TGTGCCAGCAGCTTTGGCTCTCCGGGTGGCGGGGAGCTGTTTTTT. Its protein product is CASSFGSPGGGELFF.

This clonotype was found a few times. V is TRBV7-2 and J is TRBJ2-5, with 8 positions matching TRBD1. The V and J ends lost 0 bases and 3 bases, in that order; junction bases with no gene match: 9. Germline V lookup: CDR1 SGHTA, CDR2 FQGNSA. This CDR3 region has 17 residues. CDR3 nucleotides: TGTGCCAGCAGCTTAGCCCTATGGACAGGGATCAAAGAGACCCAGTACTTC. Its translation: CASSLALWTGIKETQYF.

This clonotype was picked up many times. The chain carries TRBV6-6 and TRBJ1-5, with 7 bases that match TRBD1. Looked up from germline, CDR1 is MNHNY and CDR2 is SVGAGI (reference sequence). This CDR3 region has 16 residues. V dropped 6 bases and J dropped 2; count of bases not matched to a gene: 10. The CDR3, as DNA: TGTGCCAGCAGCGGCAGGTCAGGGGGTGGCAATCAGCCCCAGCATTTT. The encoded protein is CASSGRSGGGNQPQHF.

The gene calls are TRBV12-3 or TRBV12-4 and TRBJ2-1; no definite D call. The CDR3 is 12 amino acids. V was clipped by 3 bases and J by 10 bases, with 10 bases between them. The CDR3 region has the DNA TGTGCCAGCAGTTTCGGGCCTTGGGAGCAGTTCTTC. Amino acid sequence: CASSFGPWEQFF.

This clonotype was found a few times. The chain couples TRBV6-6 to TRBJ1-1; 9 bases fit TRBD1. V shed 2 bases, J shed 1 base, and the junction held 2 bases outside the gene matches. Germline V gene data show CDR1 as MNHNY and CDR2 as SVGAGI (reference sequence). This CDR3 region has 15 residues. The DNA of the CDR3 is TGTGCCAGCAGTTACACAGGGGGCAGGAACACTGAAGCTTTCTTT. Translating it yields CASSYTGGRNTEAFF.

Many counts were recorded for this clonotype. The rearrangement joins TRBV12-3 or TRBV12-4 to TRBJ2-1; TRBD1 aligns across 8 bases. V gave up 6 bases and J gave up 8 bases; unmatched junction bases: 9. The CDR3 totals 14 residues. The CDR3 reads CASSQGASYDEQFF. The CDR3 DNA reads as TGTGCCAGCAGCCAGGGGGCCAGTTACGATGAGCAGTTCTTC.

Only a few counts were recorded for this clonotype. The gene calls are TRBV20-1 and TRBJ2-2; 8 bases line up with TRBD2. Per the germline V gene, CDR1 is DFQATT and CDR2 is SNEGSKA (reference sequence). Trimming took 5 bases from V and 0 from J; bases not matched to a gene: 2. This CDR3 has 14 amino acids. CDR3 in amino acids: CSASGLANTGELFF. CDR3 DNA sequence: TGCAGTGCTTCGGGACTAGCGAACACCGGGGAGCTGTTTTTT.

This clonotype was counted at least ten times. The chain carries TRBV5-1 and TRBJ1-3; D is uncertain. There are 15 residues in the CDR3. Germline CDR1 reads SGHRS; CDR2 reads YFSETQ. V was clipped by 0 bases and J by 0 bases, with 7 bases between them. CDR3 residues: CASSLGSSSGNTIYF. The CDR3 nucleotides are TGCGCCAGCAGCTTGGGGTCGAGCTCTGGAAACACCATATATTTT.

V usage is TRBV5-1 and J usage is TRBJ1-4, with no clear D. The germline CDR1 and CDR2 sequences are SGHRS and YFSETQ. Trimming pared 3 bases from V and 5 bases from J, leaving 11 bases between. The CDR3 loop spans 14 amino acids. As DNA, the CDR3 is TGCGCCAGCAGCTCCCAAACGGGAAATGAAAAACTGTTTTTT. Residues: CASSSQTGNEKLFF.

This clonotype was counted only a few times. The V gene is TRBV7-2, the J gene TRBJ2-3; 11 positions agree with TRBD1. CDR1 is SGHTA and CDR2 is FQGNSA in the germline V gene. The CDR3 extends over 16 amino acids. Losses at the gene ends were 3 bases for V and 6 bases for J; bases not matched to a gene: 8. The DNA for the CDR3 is TGTGCCAGCAGCTTTGGGACAGGGGGTTTCACGGATACGCAGTATTTT. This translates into CASSFGTGGFTDTQYF.

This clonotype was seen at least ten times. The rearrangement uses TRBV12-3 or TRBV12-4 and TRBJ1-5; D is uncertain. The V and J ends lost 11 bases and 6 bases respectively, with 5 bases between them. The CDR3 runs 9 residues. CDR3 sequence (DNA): TGTGCCTTGAGTCAGCCCCAGCATTTT. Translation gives CALSQPQHF.

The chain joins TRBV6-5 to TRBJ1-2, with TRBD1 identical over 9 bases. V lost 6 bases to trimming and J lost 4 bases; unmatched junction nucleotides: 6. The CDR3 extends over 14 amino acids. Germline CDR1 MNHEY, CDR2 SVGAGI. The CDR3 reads CASRQTGGTYGYTF. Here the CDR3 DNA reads TGTGCCAGCAGACAGACAGGGGGTACCTATGGCTACACCTTC.

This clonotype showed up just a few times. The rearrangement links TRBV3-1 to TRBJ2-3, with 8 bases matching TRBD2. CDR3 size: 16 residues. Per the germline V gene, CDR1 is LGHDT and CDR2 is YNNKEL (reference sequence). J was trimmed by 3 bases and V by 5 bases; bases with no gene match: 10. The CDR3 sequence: CASSGRTGGLTDTQYF. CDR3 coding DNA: TGTGCCAGCAGCGGCAGGACGGGGGGGCTGACAGATACGCAGTATTTT.

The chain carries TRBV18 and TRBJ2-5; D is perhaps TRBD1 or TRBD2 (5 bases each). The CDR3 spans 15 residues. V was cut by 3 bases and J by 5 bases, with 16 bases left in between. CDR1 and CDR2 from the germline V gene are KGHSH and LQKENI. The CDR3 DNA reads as TGTGCCAGCTCACCTCGGGTTCCCGAGGGGGAGACCCAGTACTTC. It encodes CASSPRVPEGETQYF.

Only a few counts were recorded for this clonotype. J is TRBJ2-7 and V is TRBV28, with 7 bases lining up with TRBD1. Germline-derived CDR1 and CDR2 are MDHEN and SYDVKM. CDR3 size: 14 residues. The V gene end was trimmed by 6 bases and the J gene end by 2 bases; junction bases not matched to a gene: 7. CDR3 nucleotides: TGTGCCAGCAGGCCCGGGACAGAGCCCTACGAGCAGTACGTC. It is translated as CASRPGTEPYEQYV.

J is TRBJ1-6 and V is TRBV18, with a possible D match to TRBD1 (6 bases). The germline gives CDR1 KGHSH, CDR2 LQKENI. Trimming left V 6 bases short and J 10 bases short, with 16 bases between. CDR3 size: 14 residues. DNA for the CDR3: TGTGCCAGCTCTAGGGCAGGGGCACAATCACCCCTCCACTTT. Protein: CASSRAGAQSPLHF.